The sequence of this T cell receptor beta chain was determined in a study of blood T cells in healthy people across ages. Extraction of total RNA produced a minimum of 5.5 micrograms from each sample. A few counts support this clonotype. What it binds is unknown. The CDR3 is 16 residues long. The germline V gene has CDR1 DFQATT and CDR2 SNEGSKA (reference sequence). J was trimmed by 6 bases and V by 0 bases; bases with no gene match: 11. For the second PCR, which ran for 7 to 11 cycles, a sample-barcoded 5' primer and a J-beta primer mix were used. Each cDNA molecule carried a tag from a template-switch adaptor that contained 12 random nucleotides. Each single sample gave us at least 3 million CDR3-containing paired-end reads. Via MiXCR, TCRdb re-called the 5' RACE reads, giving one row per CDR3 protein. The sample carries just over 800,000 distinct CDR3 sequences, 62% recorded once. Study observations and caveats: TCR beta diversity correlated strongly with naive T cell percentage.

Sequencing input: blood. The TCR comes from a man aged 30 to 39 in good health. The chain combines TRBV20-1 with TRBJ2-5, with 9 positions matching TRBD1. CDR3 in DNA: TGCAGTGCTAGAGATTTGGACAGGGGATATTCGAAGACCCAGTACTTC. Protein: CSARDLDRGYSKTQYF.